This T cell receptor beta chain was observed in a study of blood T cell repertoires in COVID-19. Across the whole study: Italy, Spain and the United States were the sources of the convalescent and acute COVID-19 samples. From T cells, B-cell-depleted T cells, or PBMCs came the material, which was cDNA or gDNA.

Trimming cost V 2 bases and J 5 bases; bases outside gene matches: 3. CDR3 length: 14 amino acids. Germline V lookup: CDR1 LNHDA, CDR2 SQIVND (reference sequence). How the authors handled the data: Reference gene primer amplification yielded estimated nucleated cell counts. Some clones are missing from TCRdb's copy, which holds only in-frame ones; the method was immunoSEQ multiplex PCR. V and J calls and clone size are as listed in that table; D and trimming were resolved from the DNA. The sample lists about 140,000 clones, around 88% occurring once. The chain joins TRBV19 to TRBJ1-1, with 9 bases identical to TRBD1. The source material was peripheral blood. This TCR was sampled from a woman aged 60-75 years with acute or convalescent COVID-19. This CDR3 reads CASSIWTGETEAFF. CDR3 DNA sequence: TGTGCCAGTAGTATATGGACAGGGGAGACTGAAGCTTTCTTT.